Following are 27 T cell receptor beta chains from one sample sequenced in a study of cytomegalovirus exposure and HLA in healthy donors (TCRdb year 2017). Libraries were made using the immunoSEQ multiplex PCR assay. For the multiplex PCR, a mixture combining 60 forward primers for TCR Vbeta segments and 13 reverse primers for TCR Jbeta segments was used. This is the immuneACCESS table as TCRdb keeps it, with only in-frame sequences that have V and J called. A part of the clones is gone; compared with another copy, unresolved V genes explain less than half, and the rest is unexplained. Within this sample are about 160,000 clones, with over 80% of them counted one time only. Roughly 6.3% of the sample comes from the top ten. The sample comprised PBMCs. The receptors derive from a male donor in good health and CMV-seropositive.

This clone was counted a single time. The V and J genes are TRBV4-2 and TRBJ1-1; D might be TRBD1 (5 bases). From germline, CDR1 is LGHNA and CDR2 YNFKEQ. The CDR3 is 14 residues long. V was pared by 4 bases and J by 4 bases, with 13 bases between. Here the CDR3 reads CASSRAGGGTEAFF. The DNA of the CDR3 is TGTGCCAGCAGCCGGGCAGGCGGGGGCACTGAAGCTTTCTTT.

V usage is TRBV12-5 and J usage is TRBJ2-7, with D perhaps matching TRBD2 (5 bases). Germline CDR1 is LGHNT and CDR2 is FRNRAP. The CDR3 contains 13 residues. V was pared by 1 base and J by 3 bases, with 7 bases between. The CDR3 region is CASGLGGDYEQYF. CDR3 in DNA: TGTGCTAGTGGTTTGGGGGGAGACTACGAGCAGTACTTC.

The table lists this clone with a count of one. Other DNA sequences in the sample encode the same CDR3. This chain joins TRBV5-1 and TRBJ1-5; 7 bases are shared with TRBD1. The germline V gene encodes CDR1 SGHRS and CDR2 YFSETQ. This CDR3 contains 14 residues. The J segment lost 4 bases and the V segment lost 5 bases, leaving 6 bases of the junction unmatched. The CDR3 DNA reads TGCGCCAGCAGTCTCGAACAGGGGAATCAGCCCCAGCATTTT. Its protein product is CASSLEQGNQPQHF.

The genes are TRBV5-5 and TRBJ2-5; TRBD2 agrees at 14 bases. V was clipped by 0 bases and J by 5 bases; unmatched bases: 6. This CDR3 comprises 17 residues. From germline, CDR1 is SGHKS and CDR2 YYEKEE (reference sequence). The DNA for the CDR3 is TGTGCCAGCAGCTTGGCCGGGACTAGCGGGAGTGGGGAGACCCAGTACTTC. Amino acids: CASSLAGTSGSGETQYF.

The chain recombines TRBV28 with TRBJ2-3; 9 positions match TRBD2. Germline CDR1 is MDHEN and CDR2 is SYDVKM. The CDR3 has 17 amino acids. Unmatched junction bases numbered 7, after V lost 3 bases and J lost 0 bases. CDR3 coding DNA: TGTGCCAGCAGTTTTACGGCTAGCGGGGCCAGCACAGATACGCAGTATTTT. Encoded protein: CASSFTASGASTDTQYF.

The CDR3 bases are TGTGCCAGCTCACCACCCGACAGGGTGGATGGCTACACCTTC. The encoded protein is CASSPPDRVDGYTF. V and J are TRBV18 and TRBJ1-2, with 7 bases identical to TRBD1. The CDR3 spans 14 residues. After removal of 0 bases from V and 6 bases from J, the junction contained 4 bases not matched to a gene. Germline-derived CDR1 and CDR2 are KGHSH and LQKENI.

V usage is TRBV11-2 and J usage is TRBJ2-7, with TRBD2 as a possible D gene (5 bases). Trimming left V 6 bases short and J 0 bases short, with 12 bases between. The CDR3 loop spans 14 amino acids. Germline CDR1 and CDR2: SGHAT and FQNNGV. Here the CDR3 DNA reads TGTGCCAGCAGACCCCCGGGAAACTCCTACGAGCAGTACTTC. Protein sequence: CASRPPGNSYEQYF. The full variable domain, its missing parts supplied by reference TRBV11-2 and TRBJ2-7, is EAGVAQSPRYKIIEKRQSVAFWCNPISGHATLYWYQQILGQGPKLLIQFQNNGVVDDSQLPKDRFSAERLKGVDSTLKIQPAKLEDSAVYLCASRPPGNSYEQYFGPGTRLTVT.

The CDR3 loop reads CASSARGTSGTGELFF. In DNA, the CDR3 is TGTGCCAGCAGCGCTAGGGGCACTAGCGGGACCGGGGAGCTGTTTTTT. This rearrangement joins TRBV9 to TRBJ2-2; TRBD2 matches at 9 bases. CDR1 and CDR2 from the germline V gene are SGDLS and YYNGEE. The J segment lost 5 bases and the V segment lost 3 bases, leaving 8 bases of the junction unmatched. This CDR3 has 16 amino acids.

V usage is TRBV28 and J usage is TRBJ2-5, with D perhaps TRBD2 (6 bases). Trimming cost V 4 bases and J 5 bases, with 17 bases left between them. The CDR3 length is 15 residues. CDR1 MDHEN and CDR2 SYDVKM come from the germline V gene. CDR3 sequence (DNA): TGTGCCAGCAGTTATAGGGCGGGAACGACGGAGACCCAGTACTTC. Translation: CASSYRAGTTETQYF.

The V gene is TRBV7-2, the J gene TRBJ2-2; D is perhaps TRBD2 (6 bases). From germline, CDR1 is SGHTA and CDR2 FQGNSA. The CDR3 sequence is 16 residues long. V was cut by 1 base and J by 6 bases, with 15 bases left in between. CDR3 protein: CASSLGLGLLPGELFF. DNA for the CDR3: TGTGCCAGCAGCTTAGGGCTGGGACTCCTCCCCGGGGAGCTGTTTTTT.

This chain connects TRBV7-2 to TRBJ2-3, with TRBD2 matching over 7 bases. V lost 3 bases to trimming and J lost 2 bases; unmatched junction nucleotides: 8. The CDR3 is made up of 16 amino acids. The germline V gene has CDR1 SGHTA and CDR2 FQGNSA. The CDR3 protein is CASSFRGGWATDTQYF. The CDR3 nucleotides read TGTGCCAGCAGCTTTCGGGGAGGGTGGGCCACAGATACGCAGTATTTT.

The V and J genes are TRBV5-4 and TRBJ1-5; 8 bases map to TRBD1. J was trimmed by 10 bases and V by 0 bases; bases with no gene match: 9. The CDR3 contains 15 residues. CDR1 SGHNT and CDR2 YYREEE come from the germline V gene (reference sequence). DNA of the CDR3: TGTGCCAGCAGCTTGGGGGGACAGGTGGGCGTACCCCAGCATTTT. This encodes CASSLGGQVGVPQHF.

The sample holds a few counts of this clone. The V call is TRBV19, the J call TRBJ2-7; possibly TRBD2 for D (6 bases). The CDR3 is made up of 15 amino acids. The V end lost 6 bases, the J end lost 0 bases, and 15 bases lay between the germline ends. In germline, CDR1 is LNHDA, CDR2 SQIVND (reference sequence). CDR3 DNA: TGTGCCAGTAGGATGATTAGCGGCAGCTCCTACGAGCAGTACTTC. This codes for CASRMISGSSYEQYF.

The chain couples TRBV30 to TRBJ1-1, with 7 bases identical to TRBD1. V trimming: 4 bases; J trimming: 6 bases; junction bases outside the gene matches: 11. The CDR3 contains 14 residues. Germline V lookup: CDR1 GTSNPN, CDR2 SVGIG (reference sequence). CDR3 bases: TGTGCCTGGAAGAGTTACCGGGACAGCTCTGAAGCTTTCTTT. It is translated as CAWKSYRDSSEAFF.

In its sample, this clone was seen once. The V gene is TRBV4-2, the J gene TRBJ2-5; 11 bases agree with TRBD2. This CDR3 region has 17 residues. J gave up 0 bases and V 1 base, and 4 bases lay outside the gene matches. CDR1 LGHNA and CDR2 YNFKEQ come from the germline V gene. This chain's CDR3 is CASSQGGLAAYQETQYF. The CDR3, as DNA: TGTGCCAGCAGCCAAGGGGGACTAGCGGCTTACCAAGAGACCCAGTACTTC.

In this sample, this clone turned up a few times. This chain uses TRBV11-2 with TRBJ1-2, with TRBD1 identical over 10 bases. Germline CDR1 and CDR2: SGHAT and FQNNGV. The CDR3 contains 17 residues. Trimming at V came to 4 bases and at J to 8 bases, leaving 16 bases not matched to a gene. The CDR3 sequence is CASSSRLDGTGVRGYTF. CDR3 DNA sequence: TGTGCCAGCAGCTCCCGGTTGGACGGGACAGGGGTTCGAGGCTACACCTTC.

The chain employs TRBV27 and TRBJ2-2; TRBD2 is a possible D gene (6 bases). V lost 5 bases to trimming and J lost 2 bases, with 9 bases between them. Germline CDR1 reads MNHEY; CDR2 reads SMNVEV (reference sequence). The CDR3 is 14 residues long. The CDR3 loop is CASSAGTNTGELFF. In nucleotides, the CDR3 is TGTGCCAGCAGTGCGGGGACTAACACCGGGGAGCTGTTTTTT.

The rearrangement joins TRBV19 to TRBJ1-5; TRBD1 matches 8 bases. The junction had 10 bases not matched to a gene; V was cut back by 0 bases and J by 6 bases. CDR1 and CDR2 (germline): LNHDA, SQIVND (reference sequence). CDR3 length equals 17 residues. The CDR3 reads CASSIDPDRGWGQPQHF. The CDR3 DNA sequence: TGTGCCAGTAGTATAGATCCCGACAGGGGATGGGGTCAGCCCCAGCATTTT.

The V call is TRBV9, the J call TRBJ2-5; 12 nucleotides agree with TRBD2. The J call may be incorrect, as the DNA end agrees better with TRBJ2-7. From germline, CDR1 is SGDLS and CDR2 YYNGEE. The CDR3 loop spans 17 amino acids. The CDR3 is CASRLTAGLAGTYEQYF. The CDR3 DNA reads TGTGCCAGCCGTCTGACAGCTGGACTAGCGGGAACCTACGAGCAGTACTTC.

The genes are TRBV21-1 and TRBJ2-4; the DNA was not compared with TRBD2, the D call given in the table. TRBV21-1 is reported as a pseudogene. This CDR3 comprises 16 residues. In nucleotides, the CDR3 is TGTGCCAGCAGCAAATCGAAGGCGGGGAGAGACAACATTCAGTACTTC. Translated, it gives CASSKSKAGRDNIQYF.

The chain uses TRBV18 and TRBJ1-1; D ambiguous. Germline V gene data show CDR1 as KGHSH and CDR2 as LQKENI. V was pared by 4 bases and J by 2 bases, with 17 bases between. This CDR3 region has 16 residues. Here the CDR3 DNA reads TGTGCCAGCTCACTCTTTGATCCGGGAACTAACACTGAAGCTTTCTTT. The encoded protein is CASSLFDPGTNTEAFF.

There are a few counts of this clone. This chain links TRBV4-1 with TRBJ1-6, with TRBD1 matching over 7 bases. Trimming at V came to 0 bases and at J to 6 bases, leaving 2 bases not matched to a gene. The CDR3 runs to 15 residues. Looked up from germline, CDR1 is MGHRA and CDR2 is YSYEKL. The CDR3 here is CASSQEGTVNSPLHF. DNA of the CDR3: TGCGCCAGCAGCCAAGAAGGGACAGTTAATTCACCCCTCCACTTT.

The J gene is TRBJ1-4, the V gene TRBV30, with 9 bases matching TRBD1. This CDR3 comprises 18 residues. J lost 3 bases, V lost 0 bases, and 11 bases had no gene match. Germline values: CDR1 GTSNPN, CDR2 SVGIG (reference sequence). This CDR3 reads CAWSVIPGTGTANEKLFF. The CDR3 coding sequence is TGTGCCTGGAGTGTCATCCCCGGGACAGGGACGGCTAATGAAAAACTGTTTTTT. Full variable domain (outside the CDR3, taken from reference TRBV30 and TRBJ1-4): SQTIHQWPATLVQPVGSPLSLECTVEGTSNPNLYWYRQAAGRGLQLLFYSVGIGQISSEVPQNLSASRPQDRQFILSSKKLLLSDSGFYLCAWSVIPGTGTANEKLFFGSGTQLSVL.

J is TRBJ2-7 and V is TRBV28, with TRBD1 matching 8 bases. In germline, CDR1 is MDHEN, CDR2 SYDVKM. Unmatched junction bases numbered 9, after V lost 7 bases and J lost 7 bases. The CDR3 is made up of 13 amino acids. The DNA of the CDR3 is TGTGCCAGCAAACGGCAGGGGGCCGGAGAGCAGTACTTC. It yields the protein CASKRQGAGEQYF. Variable domain in full (rest from reference TRBV28 and TRBJ2-7): DVKVTQSSRYLVKRTGEKVFLECVQDMDHENMFWYRQDPGLGLRLIYFSYDVKMKEKGDIPEGYSVSREKKERFSLILESASTNQTSMYLCASKRQGAGEQYFGPGTRLTVT.

The chain recombines TRBV19 with TRBJ1-1; D may be TRBD1 (5 bases). The V gene lost 6 bases and the J gene lost 0 bases, with 8 bases spanning the gap. The CDR3 covers 13 residues. The germline V gene encodes CDR1 LNHDA and CDR2 SQIVND (reference sequence). In DNA, the CDR3 is TGTGCCAGTAGGTACAGGATGAACACTGAAGCTTTCTTT. It encodes CASRYRMNTEAFF.

The rearrangement uses TRBV5-1 and TRBJ2-5, with 8 bases fitting TRBD2. There are 15 residues in the CDR3. Trimming at V came to 0 bases and at J to 4 bases, leaving 5 bases not matched to a gene. The germline V gene encodes CDR1 SGHRS and CDR2 YFSETQ. CDR3 nucleotides: TGCGCCAGCAGCTTGGGAGGACTAGCAGCAGAGACCCAGTACTTC. Protein sequence: CASSLGGLAAETQYF.

This sequence joins TRBV30 and TRBJ2-7; D not certain. The CDR3 loop spans 12 amino acids. V was cut by 3 bases and J by 6 bases, with 12 bases left in between. Germline V lookup: CDR1 GTSNPN, CDR2 SVGIG (reference sequence). As DNA, the CDR3 is TGTGCCTGGAGCGAGACCTGGAGCGAGCAGTACTTC. The encoded protein is CAWSETWSEQYF.